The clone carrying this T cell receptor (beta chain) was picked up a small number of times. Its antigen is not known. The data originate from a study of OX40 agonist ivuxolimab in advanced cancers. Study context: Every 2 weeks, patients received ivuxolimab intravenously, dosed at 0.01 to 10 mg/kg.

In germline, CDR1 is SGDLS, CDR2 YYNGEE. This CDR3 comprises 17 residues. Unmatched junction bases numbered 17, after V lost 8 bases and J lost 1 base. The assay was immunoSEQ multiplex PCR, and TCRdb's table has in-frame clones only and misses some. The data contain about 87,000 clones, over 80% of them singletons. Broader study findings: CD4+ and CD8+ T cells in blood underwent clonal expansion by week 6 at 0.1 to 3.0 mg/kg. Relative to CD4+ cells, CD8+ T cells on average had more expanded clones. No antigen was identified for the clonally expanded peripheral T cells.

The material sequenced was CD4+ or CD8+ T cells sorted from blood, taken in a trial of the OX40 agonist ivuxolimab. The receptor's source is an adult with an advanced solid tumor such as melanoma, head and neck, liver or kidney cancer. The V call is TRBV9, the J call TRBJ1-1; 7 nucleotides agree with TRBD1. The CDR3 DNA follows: TGTGCCAGTCCTACTTACAGGGGAGAAGATGCGAACACTGAAGCTTTCTTT. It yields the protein CASPTYRGEDANTEAFF.